This T cell receptor (beta chain) was found in a study of T cells in Graves' hyperthyroidism and ophthalmopathy. Study-wide findings and caveats: Blood also carried most thyroid clonotypes expanded above 0.001.

Amplified TCR beta CDR3 regions derived from RNA transcripts. During a first-round RT-PCR of the TCR CDR3, the HTBI primer set was used. TCRdb reprocessed the multiplex PCR reads with MiXCR, giving one entry per CDR3 protein. The table has 400,000 to 450,000 distinct CDR3 sequences, roughly 15% seen once. The cohort's ophthalmopathy patients, a group with duration under 3 months, had a Clinical Activity Score of at least 3 and a NOSPECS grade of at least 4. The diagnostic basis comprised clinical symptoms, serum thyroxine and TRAb, thyroid ultrasound and orbital computed tomography. This clonotype was seen at least ten times. Its antigen is still unknown. What was sequenced was blood. The origin of this receptor is a man aged 18 to 35 with Graves' ophthalmopathy.

CDR3 DNA: TGTGCCTGGAGACCTAGCGGAAAGAACACCGGGGAGCTGTTTTTT. This encodes CAWRPSGKNTGELFF. V gene TRBV30 combines with J gene TRBJ2-2, with TRBD2 matching over 7 bases. J lost 1 base, V lost 3 bases, and 5 bases had no gene match. CDR3 length: 15 residues. In germline, CDR1 is GTSNPN, CDR2 SVGIG (reference sequence).